One and the same sample provided the 10 T cell receptor beta chains below, sequenced in a study of blood T cell repertoires in COVID-19. Libraries were prepared by immunoSEQ multiplex PCR; TCRdb keeps only in-frame clonotypes and omits some of them. The sample contains 150,000 to 200,000 clones, about 77% of which appear only once. What was sequenced was peripheral blood. These receptors all come from an elderly woman with active or convalescent COVID-19.

There are a few counts of this clone. CDR3 nucleotide sequence: TGTGCCAGTACAGCCAGGGCAGGGGGTCAGCCCCAGCATTTT. Amino acid sequence: CASTARAGGQPQHF. This chain joins TRBV19 and TRBJ1-5, with 7 nucleotides matching TRBD1. Germline V gives CDR1 LNHDA, CDR2 SQIVND (reference sequence). Unmatched junction bases numbered 9, after V lost 7 bases and J lost 6 bases. This CDR3 contains 14 residues.

This rearrangement joins TRBV7-2 to TRBJ2-1, with TRBD1 identical over 11 bases. There are 15 residues in the CDR3. Germline V gene lookup returns CDR1 SGHTA and CDR2 FQGNSA. The trim removed 4 bases at V and 7 bases at J, leaving 6 bases unmatched. CDR3 nucleotide sequence: TGTGCCAGCAGCTCGGACAGGGGGCCACAAAATGAGCAGTTCTTC. Amino acid sequence: CASSSDRGPQNEQFF.

V usage is TRBV28 and J usage is TRBJ1-2; perhaps TRBD1 as D (5 bases). The CDR3 loop spans 15 amino acids. The germline V gene encodes CDR1 MDHEN and CDR2 SYDVKM. Trimming pared 2 bases from V and 4 bases from J, leaving 14 bases between. This chain's CDR3 is CASSLDRGGVYGYTF. CDR3 nucleotide sequence: TGTGCCAGCAGTTTAGATCGTGGGGGGGTCTATGGCTACACCTTC.

This clone occurred once. This chain uses TRBV5-1 with TRBJ1-1, with D hard to call. Looked up from germline, CDR1 is SGHRS and CDR2 is YFSETQ. V lost 2 bases, J lost 3 bases, and 8 bases lay in between. The CDR3 length is 13 residues. The CDR3: CASSFASDTEAFF. The CDR3 DNA reads TGCGCCAGCAGCTTCGCCAGTGACACTGAAGCTTTCTTT.

This clone was seen once. The chain uses TRBV28 and TRBJ1-1, with D uncertain. The germline V gene has CDR1 MDHEN and CDR2 SYDVKM. The CDR3 consists of 11 residues. Written as DNA, the CDR3 is TGTGGCATTGGCGGCTTTGATGAAGCTTTCTTT. It codes for CGIGGFDEAFF.

This sequence joins TRBV15 and TRBJ2-1, with TRBD2 matching 7 bases. The trim removed 0 bases at V and 7 bases at J, leaving 6 bases unmatched. Per the germline V gene, CDR1 is LNHNV and CDR2 is YYDKDF (reference sequence). This CDR3 region has 15 residues. The CDR3 DNA sequence: TGTGCCACCAGCAGAGAATTGACCGGGGGGAATGAGCAGTTCTTC. Encoded protein: CATSRELTGGNEQFF. Based on the CDR3 plus reference TRBV15 and TRBJ2-1, the full variable domain is DAMVIQNPRYQVTQFGKPVTLSCSQTLNHNVMYWYQQKSSQAPKLLFHYYDKDFNNEADTPDNFQSRRPNTSFCFLDIRSPGLGDTAMYLCATSRELTGGNEQFFGPGTRLTVL.

This chain connects TRBV19 to TRBJ1-2; D is uncertain. CDR3 length: 16 amino acids. V was clipped by 8 bases and J by 4 bases, with 23 bases between them. Germline CDR1 is LNHDA and CDR2 is SQIVND (reference sequence). CDR3 nucleotides: TGTGCCAGTCCGCGCAGCGCGGGCCGAAAATCCTATGGCTACACCTTC. It yields the protein CASPRSAGRKSYGYTF. Drawing the rest from reference TRBV19 and TRBJ1-2, the complete variable domain is DGGITQSPKYLFRKEGQNVTLSCEQNLNHDAMYWYRQDPGQGLRLIYYSQIVNDFQKGDIAEGYSVSREKKESFPLTVTSAQKNPTAFYLCASPRSAGRKSYGYTFGSGTRLTVV.

This clone was seen a handful of times. This chain connects TRBV6-4 to TRBJ2-1, with 10 nucleotides matching TRBD2. The CDR3 runs to 15 residues. Germline CDR1 reads MRHNA; CDR2 reads SNTAGT. V lost 3 bases, J lost 15 bases, and 14 bases stayed unmatched. CDR3 region: CASSESTSGSWRLFF. CDR3 DNA sequence: TGTGCCAGCAGTGAATCGACTAGCGGGTCCTGGCGGCTGTTCTTC.

The chain uses TRBV9 and TRBJ2-3, with 15 positions matching TRBD2. The CDR3 has 16 residues. Germline loops: CDR1 SGDLS, CDR2 YYNGEE. V gave up 4 bases and J gave up 7 bases; unmatched junction bases: 7. In nucleotides, the CDR3 is TGTGCCAGCAGCTCCCGGACTAGCGGGGGGGATTATACGCAGTATTTT. It yields the protein CASSSRTSGGDYTQYF.

The chain has TRBV10-3 and TRBJ2-5, with D possibly matching TRBD1 (6 bases). The V gene's germline CDR1 is ENHRY and CDR2 SYGVKD. Trimming removed 3 bases from V and 2 bases from J, with 13 bases in between. The length of the CDR3 is 15 residues. The CDR3 DNA is TGTGCCATCAGTGAAAATTCAGGGGTGCAAGAGACCCAGTACTTC. Protein: CAISENSGVQETQYF.